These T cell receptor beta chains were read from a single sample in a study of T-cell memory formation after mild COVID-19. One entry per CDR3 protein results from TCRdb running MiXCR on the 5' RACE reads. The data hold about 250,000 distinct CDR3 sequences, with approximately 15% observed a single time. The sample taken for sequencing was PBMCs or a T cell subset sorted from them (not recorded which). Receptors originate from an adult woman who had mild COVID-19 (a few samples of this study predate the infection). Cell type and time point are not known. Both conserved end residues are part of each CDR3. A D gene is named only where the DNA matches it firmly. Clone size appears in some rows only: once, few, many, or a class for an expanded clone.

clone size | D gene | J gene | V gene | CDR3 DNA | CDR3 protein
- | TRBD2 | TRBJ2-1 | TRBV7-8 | TGTGCCAGCAGCTTATCAGCGGGGTCCAATGAGCAGTTCTTC | CASSLSAGSNEQFF
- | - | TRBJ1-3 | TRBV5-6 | TGTGCCAGCAGCTTGAGGGGATCTGGAAACACCATATATTTT | CASSLRGSGNTIYF
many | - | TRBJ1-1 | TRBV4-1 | TGCGCCAGCAGCCTGGTAGTGGGGACCACTGAAGCTTTCTTT | CASSLVVGTTEAFF
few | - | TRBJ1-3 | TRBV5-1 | TGCGCCAGCAGCCCGGACAGACTGCCCATATATTTT | CASSPDRLPIYF
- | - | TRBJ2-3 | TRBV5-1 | TGCGCCAGCAGCCGCGAAGGGCGGGGCGGGGACACAGATACGCAGTATTTT | CASSREGRGGDTDTQYF
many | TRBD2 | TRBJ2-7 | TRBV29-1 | TGCAGCGTTCAGGGGGTACTTCTAGCGGGAGTCTCCTACGAGCAGTACTTC | CSVQGVLLAGVSYEQYF
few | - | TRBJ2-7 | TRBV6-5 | TGTGCCAGCAGTTACTCTTTGGTATCCTACGAGCAGTACTTC | CASSYSLVSYEQYF
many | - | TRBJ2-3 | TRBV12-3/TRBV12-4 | TGTGCCAGCAGTCTCGGGGACGTCACAGATACGCAGTATTTT | CASSLGDVTDTQYF
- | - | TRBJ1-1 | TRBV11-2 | TGTGCCAGCAGCCGGCTGGGGAGGGAAGCTTTCTTT | CASSRLGREAFF
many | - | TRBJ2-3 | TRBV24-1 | TGTGCCACCAGTGTTGGTACAGATACGCAGTATTTT | CATSVGTDTQYF
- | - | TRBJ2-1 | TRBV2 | TGTGCCAGCAGTAATAGGGAGCAGTTCTTC | CASSNREQFF
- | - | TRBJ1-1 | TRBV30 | TGTGCCTGGACCCGCGGGACGGTGAACACTGAAGCTTTCTTT | CAWTRGTVNTEAFF
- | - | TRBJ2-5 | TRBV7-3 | TGTGCCAGCAGCTTAACCCCGGTCCACCAAGAGACCCAGTACTTC | CASSLTPVHQETQYF
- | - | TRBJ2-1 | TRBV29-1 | TGCATCGGCCGGGGGGCCTGGCCGAGGGATGAGCAGTTCTTC | CIGRGAWPRDEQFF
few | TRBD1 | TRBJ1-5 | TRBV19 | TGTGCCAGTCCGACAGGGGGCCCGAGCAATCAGCCCCAGCATTTT | CASPTGGPSNQPQHF
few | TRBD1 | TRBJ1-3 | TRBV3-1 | TGTGCCAGCAGCCAAAGACAGGGCCTGGAGGGAAACACCATATATTTT | CASSQRQGLEGNTIYF
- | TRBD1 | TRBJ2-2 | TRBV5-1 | TGCGCCAGCAGGGCCCGGACAGGCCTGAACACCGGGGAGCTGTTTTTT | CASRARTGLNTGELFF
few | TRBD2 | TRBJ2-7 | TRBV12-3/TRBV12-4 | TGTGCCAGCAGCCCTTACGGACTAGCGGGAAGGGGCGAGCAGTACTTC | CASSPYGLAGRGEQYF